Listed below are T cell receptor beta chains from one sample, sequenced in a study of T cells in Graves' hyperthyroidism and ophthalmopathy. TCRdb processed the multiplex PCR reads anew with MiXCR; each CDR3 protein has one entry. The profile shows 400,000 to 600,000 distinct CDR3 sequences, less than 25% of them singletons. The specimen was blood. The receptors were gathered from a man aged 18 to 30 with Graves' hyperthyroidism. The CDR3 runs from the conserved cysteine through the conserved F or W. The order of the fields is V gene, J gene, clone size, CDR3 protein. Rows may omit the clone size; those that give it use once, few, many or a size class.

TRBV20-1,TRBJ1-6,many,CSARGQIGLSPLHF
TRBV6-5,TRBJ1-1,many,CASSYFQGTAEAFF
TRBV5-1,TRBJ1-1,.,CASSPRGGFPEAFF
TRBV9,TRBJ2-5,few,CASSPKEGETQYF
TRBV11-2,TRBJ1-3,many,CASSSRLSGNTIYF
TRBV29-1,TRBJ2-7,few,CSVEAGKSEQYF
TRBV29-1,TRBJ1-1,many,CSVAVQGLYTEAFF
TRBV6-1,TRBJ2-2,.,CASSPPGLALNTGELFF
TRBV5-1,TRBJ1-2,few,CASSEIHIRQGGGYTF
TRBV6-4,TRBJ2-2,.,CASSAQGQTGELFF
TRBV18,TRBJ2-7,many,CASSPPDSLYEQYF
TRBV4-1,TRBJ2-7,many,CASSLTQGTSEQYF
TRBV9,TRBJ2-5,.,CASSAGLAGQWETQYF
TRBV29-1,TRBJ2-7,many,CSVAPRPGPISYEQYF
TRBV12-3/TRBV12-4,TRBJ2-7,many,CASSLARRQSAYEQYF
TRBV9,TRBJ2-7,many,CASSVALSYEQYF
TRBV6-5,TRBJ2-7,many,CASSYSDRDTNYEQYF
TRBV7-8,TRBJ2-1,many,CASSTLSNEQFF
TRBV20-1,TRBJ1-2,many,CSATNPGPYGYTF
TRBV6-6,TRBJ1-2,many,CASRFRISDYGYTF
TRBV20-1,TRBJ1-6,many,CSARIGEVESPLHF
TRBV2,TRBJ1-5,many,CASSGGGWNQPQHF
TRBV27,TRBJ1-1,many,CASSQQGGYTEAFF
TRBV6-5,TRBJ2-5,few,CASSYVSWGTQYF
TRBV7-2,TRBJ1-2,.,CAGSGYTF
TRBV11-2,TRBJ2-5,many,CASSSSGTIKETQYF
TRBV14,TRBJ1-4,many,CASSQRHTVGFEKLFF